This T cell receptor (beta chain) was recovered during a study of control samples from healthy donors and cancer patients. Profiling relied on immunoSEQ multiplex PCR, and the TCRdb table lists in-frame clones only, not all of them. The repertoire includes roughly 70,000 clones, 84% of them detected once, and approximately 30% sits in the top ten. The V gene's germline CDR1 is GTSNPN and CDR2 SVGIG (reference sequence). V dropped 0 bases and J dropped 6 bases, with 9 bases sitting between them. CDR3 length: 12 residues. The rearrangement joins TRBV30 to TRBJ2-7; no reliable D call. The sequenced material came from blood. The source of this sequence is a man aged 50 or older in good health. This CDR3 is CAWSVPEAEQYF. The CDR3 nucleotides are TGTGCCTGGAGTGTACCTGAAGCCGAGCAGTACTTC.